What follows are 26 T cell receptor beta chains derived from one specimen sequenced in a study of T cells in Graves' hyperthyroidism and ophthalmopathy. Using RNA transcripts as the source, TCR beta CDR3 regions were amplified. Primed by the HTBI set, a first-round RT-PCR was run on the TCR CDR3. TCRdb re-called the multiplex PCR reads with MiXCR, one entry per CDR3 protein. The sample carries about 500,000 distinct CDR3 sequences, around 15% recorded once. Sequencing was done on a sample of blood. These receptors originate from a woman aged 18-35 years with Graves' hyperthyroidism.

A few counts support this clonotype. V and J are TRBV6-6 and TRBJ2-1; no firm D call. V was shortened by 0 bases and J by 0 bases, with 6 bases between the two germline ends. Germline V gives CDR1 MNHNY, CDR2 SVGAGI (reference sequence). The CDR3 covers 15 residues. The CDR3 DNA reads TGTGCCAGCAGTTACTCGTGGGACTCCTACAATGAGCAGTTCTTC. Translated: CASSYSWDSYNEQFF.

The sample holds many counts of this clonotype. The chain combines TRBV20-1 with TRBJ2-1; D gene unclear. V was pared by 0 bases and J by 10 bases, with 13 bases between. This CDR3 has 13 residues. The germline V gene encodes CDR1 DFQATT and CDR2 SNEGSKA (reference sequence). CDR3 loop: CSARDPRLGEQFF. DNA for the CDR3: TGCAGTGCTAGAGATCCTCGGTTGGGAGAGCAGTTCTTC.

This clonotype was counted ten times or more. This chain links TRBV6-1 with TRBJ2-1; D may match TRBD1 or TRBD2 (6 bases each). Germline CDR1 reads MNHNS; CDR2 reads SASEGT. The ends were cut back, 5 bases at V and 9 bases at J, with 14 bases in the middle. This CDR3 has 13 residues. The CDR3 is CASSPRGLGEQFF. The DNA for the CDR3 is TGTGCCAGCAGTCCACGGGGGCTGGGTGAGCAGTTCTTC.

The chain combines TRBV29-1 with TRBJ2-2; D is perhaps TRBD1 (6 bases). V gave up 5 bases and J gave up 5 bases, with 9 bases separating them. Germline lookup yields CDR1 SQVTM and CDR2 ANQGSEA. The CDR3 extends over 12 amino acids. Written as DNA, the CDR3 is TGCAGCGTTCTGGGGGCAACCGGGGAGCTGTTTTTT. As protein: CSVLGATGELFF.

With regard to this clonotype: This may arise from a read error, as a much more abundant clone is one base away. The genes are TRBV9 and TRBJ2-1; a weak D match, TRBD2 (5 bases). The germline CDR1 and CDR2 sequences are SGDLS and YYNGEE. There are 16 residues in the CDR3. V lost 0 bases and J 6 bases, leaving 16 bases between the germline ends. The CDR3 DNA sequence: TGTGCCAGCAGCGTAGCTTGGAGGTCCTGGGTCAATGAGCAGTTCTTC. It translates to CASSVAWRSWVNEQFF.

The chain recombines TRBV9 with TRBJ2-7; D unresolved. Trimming took off 1 base at V and 3 bases at J, with 11 bases between the two ends. The CDR3 sequence is 14 residues long. Germline V gene data show CDR1 as SGDLS and CDR2 as YYNGEE. The CDR3 protein is CASSVSYTGYEQYF. The CDR3 bases are TGTGCCAGCAGCGTATCCTACACTGGCTACGAGCAGTACTTC. Drawing the rest from reference TRBV9 and TRBJ2-7, the complete variable domain is DSGVTQTPKHLITATGQRVTLRCSPRSGDLSVYWYQQSLDQGLQFLIQYYNGEERAKGNILERFSAQQFPDLHSELNLSSLELGDSALYFCASSVSYTGYEQYFGPGTRLTVT.

The chain carries TRBV2 and TRBJ1-1; no clear D gene. The germline V gene has CDR1 SNHLY and CDR2 FYNNEI. CDR3 length: 14 residues. Deletions cut 1 base from V and 0 bases from J, with 6 bases between. The CDR3 sequence is CASSEVRVNTEAFF. The DNA for the CDR3 is TGTGCCAGCAGTGAAGTTCGAGTGAACACTGAAGCTTTCTTT.

Many counts were recorded for this clonotype. The gene calls are TRBV19 and TRBJ2-5, with TRBD2 matching over 9 bases. The J segment lost 5 bases and the V segment lost 2 bases, leaving 21 bases of the junction unmatched. CDR3 length: 20 amino acids. CDR1 is LNHDA, CDR2 SQIVND, per germline (reference sequence). The chain's CDR3 is CASSISGMGVAGAPGETQYF. The DNA of the CDR3 is TGTGCCAGTAGTATAAGCGGCATGGGGGTAGCGGGAGCCCCAGGGGAGACCCAGTACTTC.

This clonotype was counted at least ten times. The chain employs TRBV11-2 and TRBJ2-1; 9 positions match TRBD2. Germline V gene sequence: CDR1 SGHAT, CDR2 FQNNGV. This CDR3 contains 15 residues. V gave up 0 bases and J gave up 9 bases; unmatched junction bases: 6. DNA for the CDR3: TGTGCCAGCAGCTTAGACGCGGGAGGGCCAACTGAGCAGTTCTTC. This translates into CASSLDAGGPTEQFF.

This clonotype has just a few counts. The gene calls are TRBV15 and TRBJ1-2; D remains unclear. This CDR3 region has 15 residues. The V end was cut by 0 bases, the J end by 3 bases, with 11 bases between. CDR1 and CDR2 (germline): LNHNV, YYDKDF (reference sequence). The CDR3: CATSRDRSADYGYTF. The CDR3 bases are TGTGCCACCAGCAGAGATCGTTCAGCAGACTATGGCTACACCTTC.

CDR3 sequence: CASSEPEAASRNTIYF. The CDR3 DNA reads as TGTGCCAGCAGTGAACCAGAGGCGGCTTCGCGAAACACCATATATTTT. The chain links TRBV6-1 to TRBJ1-3; D is undetermined. CDR1 and CDR2 from the germline V gene are MNHNS and SASEGT. This CDR3 is built from 16 residues. With 2 bases removed from V and 5 bases from J, the gap between germline ends came to 16 bases.

This clonotype was counted ten times or more. In nucleotides, the CDR3 is TGTGCCAGCTCACTTATGAGCACTGAAGCTTTCTTT. Protein sequence: CASSLMSTEAFF. The rearrangement links TRBV18 to TRBJ1-1; D gene ambiguous. CDR3 length: 12 residues. The V gene lost 4 bases and the J gene lost 4 bases, with 7 bases spanning the gap. Germline V gene data show CDR1 as KGHSH and CDR2 as LQKENI.

This clonotype has at least ten counts. V is TRBV29-1 and J is TRBJ2-3, with 12 bases lining up with TRBD2. The CDR3 is made up of 15 amino acids. Germline assignment: CDR1 SQVTM and CDR2 ANQGSEA. Germline trimming cut 4 bases from V and 2 bases from J; bases unmatched to any gene: 4. The CDR3 nucleotides are TGCAGCGTTGTTGGACTAGCGGGACCCACAGATACGCAGTATTTT. Its protein product is CSVVGLAGPTDTQYF.

This clonotype was seen many times. The chain has TRBV11-2 and TRBJ2-1; 12 bases align to TRBD2. Looked up from germline, CDR1 is SGHAT and CDR2 is FQNNGV. The CDR3 is 15 amino acids. The J segment lost 7 bases and the V segment lost 6 bases, leaving 7 bases of the junction unmatched. The CDR3 region has the DNA TGTGCCAGCAGTTCAAAAGGACTAGCGGGGAATGAGCAGTTCTTC. It encodes CASSSKGLAGNEQFF.

This clonotype was recorded many times. J is TRBJ2-7 and V is TRBV6-1; TRBD1 agrees at 10 bases. This CDR3 is 13 amino acids long. V shed 6 bases and J 4 bases; nucleotides not matched to a gene: 3. Germline V gives CDR1 MNHNS, CDR2 SASEGT. CDR3 nucleotide sequence: TGTGCCAGCAGGGGGACAGGGGTATACGAGCAGTACTTC. Translation: CASRGTGVYEQYF.

This clonotype was observed at least ten times. The chain has TRBV6-1 and TRBJ2-4, with 7 positions matching TRBD1. The CDR3 sequence is 14 residues long. CDR1 and CDR2 from the germline V gene are MNHNS and SASEGT. J lost 8 bases, V lost 4 bases, and 8 bases had no gene match. The CDR3 spells CASSGTGAGDIQYF. CDR3 in DNA: TGTGCCAGCAGTGGTACAGGGGCAGGAGACATTCAGTACTTC.

Only one count was recorded for this clonotype. This chain uses TRBV11-3 with TRBJ1-1; tentatively, D is TRBD1 (5 bases). Germline CDR1 is SGHNT and CDR2 is YENEEA. The ends were cut back, 6 bases at V and 3 bases at J, with 20 bases in the middle. This CDR3 is 16 amino acids long. CDR3 sequence: CASRPSDSRGYTEAFF. CDR3 DNA sequence: TGTGCCAGCAGACCCAGCGACAGCCGGGGCTACACTGAAGCTTTCTTT.

This clonotype was picked up many times. The chain couples TRBV29-1 to TRBJ2-1, with D hard to call. This CDR3 comprises 10 residues. V shed 4 bases and J shed 6 bases, with 4 bases lying between them. In germline, CDR1 is SQVTM, CDR2 ANQGSEA. In DNA, the CDR3 is TGCAGCGTTGTGTCCAATGAGCAGTTCTTC. It codes for CSVVSNEQFF.

This clonotype was detected ten times or more. The chain couples TRBV3-1 to TRBJ1-6, with D tentatively TRBD1 (5 bases). Trimming stripped 4 bases from V and 7 bases from J, with 20 bases between. Germline V gives CDR1 LGHDT, CDR2 YNNKEL (reference sequence). The CDR3 runs to 17 residues. Written as DNA, the CDR3 is TGTGCCAGCAGCCTAAAAGTCCAGGGTCCCAAAAATTCACCCCTCCACTTT. Translation gives CASSLKVQGPKNSPLHF.

This clonotype came up many times. The chain links TRBV11-1 to TRBJ2-1, with D possibly being TRBD1 (6 bases). CDR1 and CDR2 (germline): SGHAT, FQDESV (reference sequence). The CDR3 spans 13 residues. With 5 bases removed from V and 6 bases from J, the gap between germline ends came to 11 bases. CDR3 residues: CASSRGQLNEQFF. The CDR3 DNA reads TGTGCCAGCAGCAGAGGACAGCTCAATGAGCAGTTCTTC.

This clonotype was observed a handful of times. The gene calls are TRBV19 and TRBJ2-3; weak D call: TRBD2 (6 bases). Trimming shortened V by 6 bases and J by 6 bases, and 16 bases separated the two germline ends. The CDR3 consists of 14 residues. CDR1 is LNHDA, CDR2 SQIVND, per germline (reference sequence). The CDR3: CASRLGAGPDTQYF. CDR3 coding DNA: TGTGCCAGTAGATTGGGAGCGGGCCCCGATACGCAGTATTTT.

This clonotype has at least ten counts. V usage is TRBV2 and J usage is TRBJ1-2, with D perhaps TRBD1 (5 bases). This CDR3 is built from 13 residues. Germline V CDR1 and CDR2: SNHLY, FYNNEI. The V end lost 9 bases, the J end lost 8 bases, and 19 bases lay between the germline ends. The CDR3 protein is CASGGEGARGYTF. The CDR3 bases are TGTGCCAGTGGCGGGGAAGGGGCCCGGGGCTACACCTTC.

This clonotype was seen at least ten times. The CDR3 loop reads CASSPTSNWEDGYTF. CDR3 in DNA: TGTGCCAGCTCACCCACGTCGAACTGGGAAGATGGCTACACCTTC. This chain uses TRBV18 with TRBJ1-2; D is ambiguous. The CDR3 loop spans 15 amino acids. The V and J ends lost 3 bases and 6 bases respectively, with 17 bases between them. Per the germline V gene, CDR1 is KGHSH and CDR2 is LQKENI.

This clonotype was observed many times. The chain combines TRBV30 with TRBJ2-1; D might be TRBD2 (5 bases). In germline, CDR1 is GTSNPN, CDR2 SVGIG (reference sequence). Trimming took 4 bases from V and 4 from J, leaving 17 bases between them. The CDR3 contains 15 residues. The DNA of the CDR3 is TGTGCCTGGACCCCTGGGAGCGGAATTTACAATGAGCAGTTCTTC. Protein: CAWTPGSGIYNEQFF.

This clonotype was observed at least ten times. The genes are TRBV11-3 and TRBJ1-5; no clear D gene. V lost 2 bases, J lost 5 bases, and 7 bases lay in between. The length of the CDR3 is 13 residues. Per germline, CDR1 SGHNT and CDR2 YENEEA. CDR3 nucleotides: TGTGCCAGCAGCTTAAATTATGATCAGCCCCAGCATTTT. Its protein is CASSLNYDQPQHF.

This clonotype was seen many times. The V call is TRBV7-2, the J call TRBJ1-1; unclear D gene. Trimming pared 5 bases from V and 3 bases from J, leaving 13 bases between. Germline assignment: CDR1 SGHTA and CDR2 FQGNSA. The CDR3 totals 14 residues. The chain's CDR3 is CASSPPTEHTEAFF. For the CDR3, the DNA is TGTGCCAGCAGCCCCCCAACCGAGCACACTGAAGCTTTCTTT.